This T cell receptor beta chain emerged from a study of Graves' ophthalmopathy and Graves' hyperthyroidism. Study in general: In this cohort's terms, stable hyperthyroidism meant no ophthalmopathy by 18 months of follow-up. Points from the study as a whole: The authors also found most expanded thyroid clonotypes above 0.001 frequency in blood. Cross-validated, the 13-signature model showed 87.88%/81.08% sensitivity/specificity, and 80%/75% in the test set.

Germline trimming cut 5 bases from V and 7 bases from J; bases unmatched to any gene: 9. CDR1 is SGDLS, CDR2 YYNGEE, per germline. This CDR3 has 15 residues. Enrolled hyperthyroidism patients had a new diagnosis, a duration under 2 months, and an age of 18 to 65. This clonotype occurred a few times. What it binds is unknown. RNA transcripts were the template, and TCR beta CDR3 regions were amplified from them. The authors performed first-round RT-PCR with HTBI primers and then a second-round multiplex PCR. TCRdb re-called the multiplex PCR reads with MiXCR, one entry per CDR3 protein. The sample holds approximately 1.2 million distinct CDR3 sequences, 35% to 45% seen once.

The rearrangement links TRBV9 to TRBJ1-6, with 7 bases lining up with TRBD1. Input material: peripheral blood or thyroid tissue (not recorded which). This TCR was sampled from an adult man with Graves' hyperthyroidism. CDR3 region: CASSPVQGRNSPLHF. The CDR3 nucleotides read TGTGCCAGCAGTCCCGTACAGGGGAGAAATTCACCCCTCCACTTT. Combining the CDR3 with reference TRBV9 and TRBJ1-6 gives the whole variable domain DSGVTQTPKHLITATGQRVTLRCSPRSGDLSVYWYQQSLDQGLQFLIQYYNGEERAKGNILERFSAQQFPDLHSELNLSSLELGDSALYFCASSPVQGRNSPLHFGNGTRLTVT.